The T cell receptor (beta chain) under discussion was sequenced for a study of OX40 agonist ivuxolimab in advanced cancers. Study-level background: Patients treated during dose escalation were battling hepatocellular carcinoma, melanoma, renal cell or head and neck cancer.

Trimming stripped 8 bases from V and 10 bases from J, with 18 bases between. Germline CDR1 MDHEN, CDR2 SYDVKM. The CDR3 covers 14 residues. Repertoires were generated with immunoSEQ multiplex PCR, while TCRdb's copy carries only in-frame clones and drops some. The table records tens of thousands of clones, approximately 85% of them present only once. The sample was CD4+ or CD8+ T cells sorted from blood, taken in a trial of the OX40 agonist ivuxolimab. This clonotype was sampled from an adult with an advanced solid tumor such as melanoma, head and neck, liver or kidney cancer. V is TRBV28 and J is TRBJ1-6, with D unresolved. The CDR3 sequence: CASRSTTAGSPLHF. Written as DNA, the CDR3 is TGTGCCAGCCGCAGCACCACAGCGGGCTCACCCCTCCACTTT.